A selection of T cell receptor beta chains follows, all from one sample in a study of blood T cell repertoires in COVID-19. Some clones are missing from TCRdb's copy, which holds only in-frame ones; the method was immunoSEQ multiplex PCR. The sample carries 350,000 to 550,000 clones, 87% recorded once. Sequenced material: PBMCs or T cells enriched from blood (not recorded which). The receptors come from a woman aged 18 to 35 with acute COVID-19. The CDR3 runs from the conserved cysteine through the conserved F or W. A D gene is named only where the DNA matches it firmly. Rows may omit the clone size; those that give it use once, few, many or a size class.

15 | TRBJ1-4 | NA | TRBV5-8 | NA | CASSSGNGANEKLFF | TGTGCCAGCAGCTCGGGGAACGGAGCTAATGAAAAACTGTTTTTT
16 | TRBJ2-6 | TRBD2 | TRBV4-3 | NA | CASSQLAGSGANVLTF | TGCGCCAGCAGCCAACTAGCGGGCTCTGGGGCCAACGTCCTGACTTTC
15 | TRBJ2-1 | TRBD1 | TRBV9 | NA | CASSAVGQGYNEQFF | TGTGCCAGCAGCGCGGTAGGACAGGGCTACAATGAGCAGTTCTTC
13 | TRBJ2-7 | NA | TRBV9 | NA | CASSVAVSGEQYF | TGTGCCAGCAGCGTAGCAGTAAGTGGCGAGCAGTACTTC
18 | TRBJ1-3 | NA | TRBV21-1 | NA | CASSKALKGLRLVNTIYF | TGTGCCAGCAGCAAAGCGCTAAAAGGCCTGCGGTTGGTGAACACCATATATTTT
11 | TRBJ1-1 | NA | TRBV21-1 | NA | CASSKGGEAFF | TGTGCCAGCAGCAAAGGAGGGGAAGCTTTCTTT
15 | TRBJ2-7 | TRBD2 | TRBV7-2 | NA | CASSLAGTSGYEQYF | TGTGCCAGCAGCTTAGCAGGGACTAGCGGTTACGAGCAGTACTTC
15 | TRBJ2-1 | TRBD2 | TRBV3-1/TRBV3-2 | NA | CASSQRLAGRNEQFF | TGTGCCAGCAGCCAACGACTAGCGGGACGGAATGAGCAGTTCTTC
14 | TRBJ1-4 | NA | TRBV19 | once | CASREGATNEKLFF | TGTGCCAGCAGGGAAGGGGCAACTAATGAAAAACTGTTTTTT
14 | TRBJ2-2 | NA | TRBV11-3 | NA | CASSLDVLTGELFF | TGTGCCAGCAGCTTAGATGTACTTACCGGGGAGCTGTTTTTT
16 | TRBJ2-2 | TRBD2 | TRBV3-1/TRBV3-2 | few | CASSQEGTSLTGELFF | TGTGCCAGCAGCCAAGAAGGGACTAGTTTGACCGGGGAGCTGTTTTTT
18 | TRBJ2-7 | TRBD2 | TRBV3-1/TRBV3-2 | NA | CASSQARAFESGGFEQYF | TGTGCCAGCAGCCAAGCCCGGGCCTTTGAGAGCGGGGGGTTCGAGCAGTACTTC
16 | TRBJ1-6 | NA | TRBV6-5 | NA | CASSYSRGVGNSPLHF | TGTGCCAGCAGTTACTCCCGGGGGGTAGGAAATTCACCCCTCCACTTT
15 | TRBJ2-1 | TRBD2 | TRBV5-4 | once | CASRPEGLAGVEQFF | TGTGCCAGCAGGCCGGAGGGACTAGCGGGAGTCGAGCAGTTCTTC
13 | TRBJ2-7 | NA | TRBV12-3/TRBV12-4 | once | CASSFGRPLEQYF | TGTGCCAGCAGTTTCGGGAGACCCCTCGAGCAGTACTTC
13 | TRBJ2-7 | NA | TRBV11-2 | many | CASSSSPSYEQYF | TGTGCCAGCAGCTCAAGCCCTTCCTACGAGCAGTACTTC
12 | TRBJ1-1 | NA | TRBV28 | NA | CASRGVNTEAFF | TGTGCCAGCCGCGGGGTGAACACTGAAGCTTTCTTT
13 | TRBJ1-2 | TRBD1 | TRBV30 | NA | CAWSAPTGGGYTF | TGTGCCTGGAGTGCCCCGACAGGGGGTGGCTACACCTTC
16 | TRBJ1-5 | NA | TRBV1 | few | CTSSQENRGTRQPQHF | TGCACCAGCAGCCAAGAGAACAGGGGGACAAGGCAGCCCCAGCATTTT
15 | TRBJ1-4 | NA | TRBV4-3 | NA | CASSSAAAYNEKLFF | TGCGCCAGCAGCTCAGCGGCGGCCTATAATGAAAAACTGTTTTTT
14 | TRBJ2-5 | TRBD2 | TRBV30 | NA | CAWSIGSGGRAQYF | TGTGCCTGGAGCATAGGGTCGGGGGGTAGGGCCCAGTACTTC
14 | TRBJ1-6 | NA | TRBV6-5 | NA | CASSISQGNSPLHF | TGTGCCAGCAGCATCTCACAGGGAAATTCACCCCTCCACTTT
16 | TRBJ2-1 | NA | TRBV19 | NA | CASKGGGAGSYNEQFF | TGTGCCTCAAAAGGGGGCGGGGCAGGCTCCTACAATGAGCAGTTCTTC
16 | TRBJ2-3 | TRBD2 | TRBV9 | NA | CASSSPKISGGDTQYF | TGTGCCAGCAGCTCACCCAAAATTAGCGGGGGGGATACGCAGTATTTT
15 | TRBJ1-1 | NA | TRBV20-1 | NA | CSASGRGRQNTEAFF | TGCAGTGCTAGTGGGAGGGGAAGACAGAACACTGAAGCTTTCTTT
13 | TRBJ2-5 | NA | TRBV7-8 | NA | CASSLGGPETQYF | TGTGCCAGCAGCTTGGGTGGGCCGGAGACCCAGTACTTC
17 | TRBJ2-3 | TRBD1 | TRBV4-3 | NA | CASSQESTGAGGDTQYF | TGCGCCAGCAGCCAAGAGTCGACAGGGGCTGGGGGAGATACGCAGTATTTT
13 | TRBJ2-5 | NA | TRBV7-3 | NA | CASSSMRQETQYF | TGTGCCAGCAGCTCGATGCGGCAAGAGACCCAGTACTTC
11 | TRBJ1-4 | NA | TRBV18 | NA | CASSEKRRLFF | TGTGCCAGCTCGGAAAAAAGGAGACTGTTTTTT
14 | TRBJ2-7 | NA | TRBV9 | NA | CASSPRDIPYEQYF | TGTGCCAGCAGCCCCCGGGACATACCCTACGAGCAGTACTTC
15 | TRBJ1-5 | TRBD1 | TRBV19 | NA | CASSTDRVDNQPQHF | TGTGCCAGTAGTACGGACAGGGTTGACAATCAGCCCCAGCATTTT
16 | TRBJ2-1 | NA | TRBV5-1 | few | CASSLGELGGYNEQFF | TGCGCCAGCAGCTTGGGGGAATTAGGGGGTTACAATGAGCAGTTCTTC
14 | TRBJ1-1 | NA | TRBV20-1 | NA | CSASERGWNTEAFF | TGCAGTGCTAGTGAGAGGGGGTGGAACACTGAAGCTTTCTTT
15 | TRBJ2-7 | NA | TRBV6-4 | NA | CASSEYGPARGEQYF | TGTGCCAGCAGTGAATACGGACCGGCCCGAGGGGAGCAGTACTTC
14 | TRBJ2-7 | NA | TRBV27 | NA | CASSLKGLRYEQYF | TGTGCCAGCAGTTTAAAGGGACTCAGGTACGAGCAGTACTTC
15 | TRBJ2-7 | TRBD2 | TRBV7-8 | few | CASSQGWGRAHEQYF | TGTGCCAGCAGCCAAGGGTGGGGGAGGGCCCACGAGCAGTACTTC
13 | TRBJ1-1 | TRBD1 | TRBV5-1 | NA | CASSGTANTEAFF | TGCGCCAGCAGCGGGACAGCTAACACTGAAGCTTTCTTT
13 | TRBJ1-5 | NA | TRBV19 | few | CASSIQGDQPQHF | TGTGCCAGTAGTATCCAGGGCGATCAGCCCCAGCATTTT
16 | TRBJ1-1 | NA | TRBV7-8 | NA | CASSLTWYGMGVEAFF | TGTGCCAGCAGCTTAACCTGGTACGGGATGGGAGTCGAAGCTTTCTTT
16 | TRBJ2-3 | TRBD2 | TRBV5-1 | once | CASSRGLAGVADTQYF | TGCGCCAGCAGCAGGGGACTAGCGGGAGTGGCAGATACGCAGTATTTT
16 | TRBJ2-2 | TRBD1 | TRBV29-1 | NA | CSAIGGQGLETGELFF | TGCAGCGCTATCGGGGGACAGGGGTTGGAGACCGGGGAGCTGTTTTTT
15 | TRBJ2-7 | TRBD2 | TRBV7-9 | once | CASSDRTSASYEQYF | TGTGCCAGCAGTGATCGGACTAGCGCATCCTACGAGCAGTACTTC
15 | TRBJ2-7 | NA | TRBV7-8 | once | CASSGRISRPYEQYF | TGTGCCAGCAGCGGCAGGATTTCAAGGCCCTACGAGCAGTACTTC
13 | TRBJ1-1 | NA | TRBV7-9 | NA | CASSPRTVTEAFF | TGTGCCAGCAGCCCCAGGACAGTTACTGAAGCTTTCTTT
13 | TRBJ1-4 | NA | TRBV24-1 | NA | CATSGGNGEKLFF | TGTGCCACCAGTGGCGGGAACGGGGAAAAACTGTTTTTT
13 | TRBJ2-7 | NA | TRBV6-2/TRBV6-3 | NA | CASSYQGSYEQYF | TGTGCCAGCAGTTACCAGGGTTCCTACGAGCAGTACTTC
13 | TRBJ1-5 | NA | TRBV10-3 | NA | CAISELVWQPQHF | TGTGCCATCAGTGAGTTAGTGTGGCAGCCCCAGCATTTT
17 | TRBJ2-1 | TRBD2 | TRBV19 | once | CASSLGSGSEGYNEQFF | TGTGCCAGTAGTCTGGGTAGCGGGAGCGAGGGGTACAATGAGCAGTTCTTC
16 | TRBJ2-7 | TRBD1 | TRBV15 | once | CATSTVGQGDLYEQYF | TGTGCCACCAGCACCGTTGGACAGGGGGACCTTTACGAGCAGTACTTC
13 | TRBJ1-1 | NA | TRBV12-3/TRBV12-4 | once | CASSPGESTEAFF | TGTGCCAGCAGTCCCGGGGAGAGCACTGAAGCTTTCTTT
14 | TRBJ2-5 | NA | TRBV4-1 | NA | CASSQVNGKETQYF | TGCGCCAGCAGCCAAGTGAACGGGAAAGAGACCCAGTACTTC